This entry lists 26 T cell receptor beta chains sequenced from one sample in a study of cytomegalovirus exposure and HLA in healthy donors. Both 60 Vbeta primers and 13 Jbeta primers went into the PCR. Method: immunoSEQ multiplex PCR; TCRdb's copy keeps in-frame clones and lacks some. The sample carries approximately 140,000 clones, less than 85% recorded once. The sample consisted of PBMCs. The receptor set was obtained from a man aged 40-55 years in good health and CMV-seronegative.

This clone was detected a few times. This chain connects TRBV10-3 to TRBJ2-7; D is undetermined. With 2 bases removed from V and 2 bases from J, the gap between germline ends came to 10 bases. This CDR3 spans 14 amino acids. CDR1 and CDR2 from the germline V gene are ENHRY and SYGVKD. CDR3 nucleotide sequence: TGTGCCATCAGTGAGGCTAGAGCGACCTACGAGCAGTACTTC. Protein sequence: CAISEARATYEQYF.

The chain has TRBV7-2 and TRBJ1-1; TRBD1 matches at 9 bases. The germline V gene has CDR1 SGHTA and CDR2 FQGNSA. J gave up 9 bases and V 1 base, and 6 bases lay outside the gene matches. CDR3 length: 14 amino acids. CDR3 protein: CASSLEQGAHKAFF. The CDR3 DNA reads TGTGCCAGCAGCTTAGAACAGGGGGCTCATAAAGCTTTCTTT. Drawing the rest from reference TRBV7-2 and TRBJ1-1, the complete variable domain is GAGVSQSPSNKVTEKGKDVELRCDPISGHTALYWYRQSLGQGLEFLIYFQGNSAPDKSGLPSDRFSAERTGGSVSTLTIQRTQQEDSAVYLCASSLEQGAHKAFFGQGTRLTVV.

The chain joins TRBV5-1 to TRBJ1-1; 7 nucleotides match TRBD1. Trimming removed 3 bases from V and 0 bases from J; junction bases left unmatched: 5. The germline V gene encodes CDR1 SGHRS and CDR2 YFSETQ. This CDR3 is 15 amino acids long. CDR3 nucleotide sequence: TGCGCCAGCAGCTCGACAGGGTCTATGAACACTGAAGCTTTCTTT. Its protein product is CASSSTGSMNTEAFF.

The chain combines TRBV15 with TRBJ2-7, with TRBD1 identical over 9 bases. The CDR3 length is 14 residues. J gave up 5 bases and V 7 bases, and 9 bases lay outside the gene matches. Looked up from germline, CDR1 is LNHNV and CDR2 is YYDKDF (reference sequence). CDR3 DNA sequence: TGTGCCACCACCCGGGACAGGGCGTTGAACGAGCAGTACTTC. As protein: CATTRDRALNEQYF.

This clone came up a few times. J is TRBJ2-2 and V is TRBV7-9; TRBD1 agrees at 9 bases. Germline assignment: CDR1 SEHNR and CDR2 FQNEAQ (reference sequence). The junction had 17 bases not matched to a gene; V was cut back by 6 bases and J by 6 bases. The CDR3 is 18 residues long. CDR3 region: CASSFPGQGTPVSGELFF. CDR3 DNA sequence: TGTGCCAGCAGTTTTCCGGGACAGGGCACCCCCGTATCCGGGGAGCTGTTTTTT.

The rearrangement joins TRBV5-6 to TRBJ1-1; D call uncertain. Looked up from germline, CDR1 is SGHDT and CDR2 is YYEEEE. The CDR3 is made up of 12 amino acids. With 1 base removed from V and 8 bases from J, the gap between germline ends came to 9 bases. The CDR3 protein is CASSLLRAEAFF. CDR3 bases: TGTGCCAGCAGCTTGTTGAGGGCCGAAGCTTTCTTT. Full variable domain (outside the CDR3, taken from reference TRBV5-6 and TRBJ1-1): DAGVTQSPTHLIKTRGQQVTLRCSPKSGHDTVSWYQQALGQGPQFIFQYYEEEERQRGNFPDRFSGHQFPNYSSELNVNALLLGDSALYLCASSLLRAEAFFGQGTRLTVV.

Of note for this clone: The sample has other DNA sequences that encode this CDR3 too. The chain couples TRBV6-5 to TRBJ1-1; D might be TRBD1 (5 bases). CDR1 and CDR2 from the germline V gene are MNHEY and SVGAGI. The CDR3 consists of 13 residues. V gave up 0 bases and J gave up 5 bases, with 7 bases separating them. CDR3 in DNA: TGTGCCAGCAGTTACTCGGGGGGTACTGAAGCTTTCTTT. Translating gives CASSYSGGTEAFF.

The chain employs TRBV23-1 and TRBJ1-4; D perhaps matches TRBD1 (5 bases). TRBV23-1 is sorted into the ORF group, with uncertain function. The V end lost 4 bases, the J end lost 1 base, and 22 bases lay between the germline ends. The CDR3 is made up of 19 amino acids. CDR3 coding DNA: TGCGCCAGCAGTCCAACGGGGGGGAACCCAATTCTAACTAATGAAAAACTGTTTTTT. It specifies CASSPTGGNPILTNEKLFF.

CDR3 residues: CASSLEGQGARGANVLTF. In nucleotides, the CDR3 is TGTGCCAGCAGCTTGGAGGGACAGGGGGCACGTGGGGCCAACGTCCTGACTTTC. The J gene is TRBJ2-6, the V gene TRBV5-4, with 12 bases fitting TRBD1. CDR3 length equals 18 residues. With V trimmed by 0 bases and J by 3 bases, 4 bases remained unmatched. CDR1 and CDR2 (germline): SGHNT, YYREEE (reference sequence).

In this sample, this clone turned up once. The genes are TRBV9 and TRBJ2-1; the match to TRBD2 covers 13 bases. Per the germline V gene, CDR1 is SGDLS and CDR2 is YYNGEE. The ends lost 3 bases at V and 7 bases at J; junction bases unmatched: 7. This CDR3 is 16 amino acids long. The chain's CDR3 is CASSETGTSGKNEQFF. DNA of the CDR3: TGTGCCAGCAGCGAGACCGGGACTAGCGGGAAAAATGAGCAGTTCTTC.

This sequence joins TRBV29-1 and TRBJ2-3; TRBD1 matches 7 bases. The CDR3 has 13 residues. J was trimmed by 8 bases and V by 6 bases; bases with no gene match: 11. The germline CDR1 and CDR2 sequences are SQVTM and ANQGSEA. The CDR3 spells CSVNDLGQTTQYF. The CDR3 DNA is TGCAGCGTCAACGACCTGGGACAGACTACGCAGTATTTT.

The chain joins TRBV7-8 to TRBJ2-7, with D possibly matching TRBD1 (6 bases). Trimming left V 5 bases short and J 2 bases short, with 16 bases between. Germline CDR1 SGHVS, CDR2 FQNEAQ. This CDR3 spans 15 amino acids. CDR3 in DNA: TGTGCCAGCAGCACCGAGGGACACTCAGCCTACGAGCAGTACTTC. Protein: CASSTEGHSAYEQYF.

The chain joins TRBV29-1 to TRBJ2-2; TRBD2 aligns across 13 bases. The CDR3 extends over 15 amino acids. Looked up from germline, CDR1 is SQVTM and CDR2 is ANQGSEA. V shed 6 bases, J shed 5 bases, and the junction held 6 bases outside the gene matches. DNA of the CDR3: TGCAGCGTACTAGCGGGAGGGATTGGAACCGGGGAGCTGTTTTTT. It encodes CSVLAGGIGTGELFF.

This rearrangement joins TRBV14 to TRBJ1-5; D remains ambiguous. From germline, CDR1 is SGHDN and CDR2 FVKESK. This CDR3 has 19 amino acids. The germline V and J ends were trimmed by 2 bases and 0 bases, with 20 bases remaining between them. The CDR3 region has the DNA TGTGCCAGCAGCCAACAAACCCGATCCGGGTCCCATAGCAATCAGCCCCAGCATTTT. It translates to CASSQQTRSGSHSNQPQHF.

The chain has TRBV7-9 and TRBJ2-7; tentative D call: TRBD1 (6 bases). CDR1 is SEHNR, CDR2 FQNEAQ, per germline (reference sequence). The CDR3 has 13 residues. V lost 4 bases and J lost 4, with 11 bases in between. The CDR3: CASSSLQGYEQYF. In DNA form, the CDR3 reads TGTGCCAGCAGCTCTTTACAGGGTTACGAGCAGTACTTC.

This chain connects TRBV5-1 to TRBJ2-7, with D perhaps matching TRBD2 (6 bases). The germline gives CDR1 SGHRS, CDR2 YFSETQ. There are 14 residues in the CDR3. V gave up 4 bases and J gave up 4 bases, with 15 bases separating them. CDR3 sequence: CASSPEAGRYEQYF. As DNA, the CDR3 is TGCGCCAGCAGCCCCGAAGCCGGGAGATACGAGCAGTACTTC.

The chain uses TRBV27 and TRBJ2-1; D ambiguous. Trimming stripped 2 bases from V and 2 bases from J, with 16 bases between. CDR3 length: 17 residues. Germline-derived CDR1 and CDR2 are MNHEY and SMNVEV (reference sequence). DNA of the CDR3: TGTGCCAGCAGTTTACCTCCTCCCGGTGTGGCCTACAATGAGCAGTTCTTC. It translates to CASSLPPPGVAYNEQFF.

The rearrangement uses TRBV5-5 and TRBJ1-5; TRBD1 aligns across 8 bases. V lost 2 bases to trimming and J lost 4 bases; unmatched junction nucleotides: 14. This CDR3 contains 18 residues. Germline V gene lookup returns CDR1 SGHKS and CDR2 YYEKEE (reference sequence). The CDR3 DNA sequence: TGTGCCAGCAGCTTCACCGACAGGGGCGGGGGGGTTAATCAGCCCCAGCATTTT. Encoded protein: CASSFTDRGGGVNQPQHF.

This chain uses TRBV6-6 with TRBJ2-5, with 9 bases identical to TRBD2. Germline loops: CDR1 MNHNY, CDR2 SVGAGI (reference sequence). J gave up 5 bases and V 8 bases, and 6 bases lay outside the gene matches. The CDR3 extends over 13 amino acids. DNA of the CDR3: TGTGCCAGCGCTAGCGGGATCGGGGAGACCCAGTACTTC. Translating gives CASASGIGETQYF.

The J gene is TRBJ1-6, the V gene TRBV4-3; D unresolved. V was shortened by 2 bases and J by 9 bases, with 14 bases between the two germline ends. The CDR3 extends over 15 amino acids. Germline V gene sequence: CDR1 LGHNA, CDR2 YSLEER. The CDR3 is CASSQTISGISPLHF. CDR3 sequence (DNA): TGCGCCAGCAGCCAAACTATCTCGGGGATTTCACCCCTCCACTTT.

Here the CDR3 reads CASSSGQVNQPQHF. Here the CDR3 DNA reads TGTGCCAGCAGCTCCGGACAGGTTAATCAGCCCCAGCATTTT. The rearrangement uses TRBV5-5 and TRBJ1-5; the match to TRBD1 covers 7 bases. The V gene's germline CDR1 is SGHKS and CDR2 YYEKEE (reference sequence). There are 14 residues in the CDR3. V lost 3 bases and J lost 4; bases outside the gene matches: 4.

Here the CDR3 DNA reads TGTGCCATCAGTGAGTCTCCGCGGAGCTCCTACGAGCAGTACTTC. Translating it yields CAISESPRSSYEQYF. The gene calls are TRBV10-3 and TRBJ2-7; the D is unclear. CDR3 size: 15 residues. V was pared by 0 bases and J by 0 bases, with 9 bases between. Germline CDR1 reads ENHRY; CDR2 reads SYGVKD.

This sequence joins TRBV6-5 and TRBJ1-4; perhaps TRBD1 as D (6 bases). Germline loops: CDR1 MNHEY, CDR2 SVGAGI. The CDR3 runs 15 residues. Trimming took off 5 bases at V and 7 bases at J, with 17 bases between the two ends. The CDR3 DNA reads as TGTGCCAGCAGTGTTATTATCGGGACATTTGAAAAACTGTTTTTT. This encodes CASSVIIGTFEKLFF.

The chain has TRBV11-2 and TRBJ2-3, with D possibly matching TRBD2 (6 bases). CDR1 is SGHAT and CDR2 is FQNNGV in the germline V gene. V was pared by 8 bases and J by 3 bases, with 9 bases between. This CDR3 comprises 12 residues. The CDR3: CASFGGTDTQYF. CDR3 DNA: TGTGCCAGCTTCGGAGGGACAGATACGCAGTATTTT. Complete variable domain (other parts from reference TRBV11-2 and TRBJ2-3): EAGVAQSPRYKIIEKRQSVAFWCNPISGHATLYWYQQILGQGPKLLIQFQNNGVVDDSQLPKDRFSAERLKGVDSTLKIQPAKLEDSAVYLCASFGGTDTQYFGPGTRLTVL.

The count of this clone is one. The gene calls are TRBV9 and TRBJ2-2; 13 bases match TRBD2. Germline trimming cut 0 bases from V and 6 bases from J; bases unmatched to any gene: 2. The CDR3 is 16 residues long. Germline V gene lookup returns CDR1 SGDLS and CDR2 YYNGEE. This CDR3 is CASSVATSGRAGELFF. CDR3 in DNA: TGTGCCAGCAGCGTAGCAACTAGCGGGAGGGCCGGGGAGCTGTTTTTT.

This clone was seen only a few times. This CDR3 is CASKDRTGGRDTQYF. The CDR3 DNA is TGTGCCAGCAAGGACCGGACGGGGGGTAGGGATACGCAGTATTTT. This chain connects TRBV6-1 to TRBJ2-3; 7 bases agree with TRBD2. Germline V gene data show CDR1 as MNHNS and CDR2 as SASEGT. Trimming removed 7 bases from V and 6 bases from J; junction bases left unmatched: 13. The CDR3 covers 15 residues.